The clone carrying this TCR beta chain appeared a few times. The data originate from a study of identifying expanded T cells in peripheral blood. Produced via immunoSEQ multiplex PCR; TCRdb's table is partial and in-frame only. The data show approximately 92,000 clones, more than 75% seen once. Sequencing was performed on blood. The TCR originated in a person between 18 and 75 years old in good health.

Here the CDR3 reads CSVERSGSEAFF. The DNA of the CDR3 is TGCAGCGTTGAGCGCTCGGGTTCTGAAGCTTTCTTT. This rearrangement joins TRBV29-1 to TRBJ1-1; D remains ambiguous. Germline V gene sequence: CDR1 SQVTM, CDR2 ANQGSEA. This CDR3 is 12 amino acids long. The V and J ends lost 3 bases and 6 bases respectively, with 11 bases between them. Full variable domain (outside the CDR3, taken from reference TRBV29-1 and TRBJ1-1): SAVISQKPSRDICQRGTSLTIQCQVDSQVTMMFWYRQQPGQSLTLIATANQGSEATYESGFVIDKFPISRPNLTFSTLTVSNMSPEDSSIYLCSVERSGSEAFFGQGTRLTVV.